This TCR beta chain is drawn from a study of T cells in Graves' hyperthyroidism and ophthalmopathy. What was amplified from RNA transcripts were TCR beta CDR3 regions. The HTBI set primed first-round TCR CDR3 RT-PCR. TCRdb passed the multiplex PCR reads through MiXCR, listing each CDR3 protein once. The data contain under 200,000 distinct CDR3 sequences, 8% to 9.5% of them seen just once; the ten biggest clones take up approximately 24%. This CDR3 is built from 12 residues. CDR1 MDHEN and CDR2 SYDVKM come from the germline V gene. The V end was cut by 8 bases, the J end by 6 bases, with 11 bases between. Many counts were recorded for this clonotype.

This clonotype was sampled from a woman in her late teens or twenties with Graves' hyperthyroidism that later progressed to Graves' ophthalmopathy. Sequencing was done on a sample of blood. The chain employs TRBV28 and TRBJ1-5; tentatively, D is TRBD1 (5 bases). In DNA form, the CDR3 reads TGTGCCAGCCTCCAGGGAGGTCAGCCCCAGCATTTT. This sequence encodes CASLQGGQPQHF. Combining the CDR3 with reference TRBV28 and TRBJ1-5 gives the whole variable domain DVKVTQSSRYLVKRTGEKVFLECVQDMDHENMFWYRQDPGLGLRLIYFSYDVKMKEKGDIPEGYSVSREKKERFSLILESASTNQTSMYLCASLQGGQPQHFGDGTRLSIL.